These T cell receptor beta chains were read from a single sample in a study of T cell responses to AZD1222 COVID-19 vaccine. The protocol was immunoSEQ multiplex PCR, while the TCRdb copy is restricted to in-frame clones and leaves out a portion. Of around 100,000 clones in the sample, approximately 90% are singletons; the top ten hold roughly 15%. The sequencing used peripheral blood, collected on day 0 of AZD1222 vaccination. Receptor source: an adult in good health. CDR3s include the opening cysteine and the closing phenylalanine or tryptophan. Fields, in order: J gene, CDR3 length, clone size, D gene, V gene, CDR3 protein, CDR3 DNA. A D gene is named only where the DNA matches it firmly. Size is stated for part of the rows, as once, few or many counts, or as a class when the clone is expanded.

J: TRBJ1-2; length: 15; size: -; D: -; V: TRBV7-3; CDR3: CASSLNGGNDYGYTF; DNA: TGTGCCAGCAGCTTAAACGGGGGGAACGACTATGGCTACACCTTC
J: TRBJ1-4; length: 14; size: -; D: -; V: TRBV18; CDR3: CASSPNRVGEKLFF; DNA: TGTGCCAGCTCACCCAATCGAGTGGGGGAAAAACTGTTTTTT
J: TRBJ2-1; length: 15; size: -; D: TRBD2; V: TRBV6-5; CDR3: CASRFLAGGLNEQFF; DNA: TGTGCCAGCAGGTTTCTAGCGGGGGGGCTCAATGAGCAGTTCTTC
J: TRBJ1-1; length: 12; size: -; D: -; V: TRBV18; CDR3: CASSARRVEAFF; DNA: TGTGCCAGCTCAGCCCGCAGGGTGGAAGCTTTCTTT
J: TRBJ2-3; length: 15; size: -; D: TRBD2; V: TRBV7-9; CDR3: CASSRSGSAADTQYF; DNA: TGTGCCAGCAGCCGGAGCGGGAGCGCGGCAGATACGCAGTATTTT
J: TRBJ1-3; length: 15; size: -; D: -; V: TRBV6-5; CDR3: CASSYGGDSGNTIYF; DNA: TGTGCCAGCAGTTATGGGGGGGACTCTGGAAACACCATATATTTT
J: TRBJ2-7; length: 15; size: -; D: TRBD1; V: TRBV11-2; CDR3: CASSSAGTGTYEQYF; DNA: TGTGCCAGCAGCTCTGCCGGGACAGGGACCTACGAGCAGTACTTC
J: TRBJ2-7; length: 17; size: -; D: TRBD2; V: TRBV3-1/TRBV3-2; CDR3: CASSQRIPLAAGGEQYF; DNA: TGTGCCAGCAGCCAACGCATTCCACTAGCGGCTGGCGGCGAGCAGTACTTC
J: TRBJ2-7; length: 12; size: few; D: -; V: TRBV5-6; CDR3: CASSLMRYEQYF; DNA: TGTGCCAGCAGCTTGATGAGGTACGAGCAGTACTTC
J: TRBJ1-1; length: 14; size: -; D: -; V: TRBV7-9; CDR3: CASSFQGQITEAFF; DNA: TGTGCCAGCAGCTTCCAAGGGCAAATCACTGAGGCTTTCTTT